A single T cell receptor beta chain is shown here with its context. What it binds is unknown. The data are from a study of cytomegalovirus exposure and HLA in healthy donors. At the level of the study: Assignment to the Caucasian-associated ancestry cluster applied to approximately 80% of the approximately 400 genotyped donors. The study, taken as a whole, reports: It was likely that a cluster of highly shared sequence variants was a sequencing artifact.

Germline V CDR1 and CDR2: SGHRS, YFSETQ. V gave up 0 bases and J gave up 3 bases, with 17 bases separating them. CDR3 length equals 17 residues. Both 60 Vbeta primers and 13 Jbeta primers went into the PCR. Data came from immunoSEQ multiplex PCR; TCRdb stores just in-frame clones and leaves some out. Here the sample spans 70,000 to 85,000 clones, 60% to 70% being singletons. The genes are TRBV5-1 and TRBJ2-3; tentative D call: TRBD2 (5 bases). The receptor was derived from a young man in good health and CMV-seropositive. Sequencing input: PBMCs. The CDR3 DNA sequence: TGCGCCAGCAGCTTGGCCGTAGGTGGGGAGCTAACAGATACGCAGTATTTT. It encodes CASSLAVGGELTDTQYF.